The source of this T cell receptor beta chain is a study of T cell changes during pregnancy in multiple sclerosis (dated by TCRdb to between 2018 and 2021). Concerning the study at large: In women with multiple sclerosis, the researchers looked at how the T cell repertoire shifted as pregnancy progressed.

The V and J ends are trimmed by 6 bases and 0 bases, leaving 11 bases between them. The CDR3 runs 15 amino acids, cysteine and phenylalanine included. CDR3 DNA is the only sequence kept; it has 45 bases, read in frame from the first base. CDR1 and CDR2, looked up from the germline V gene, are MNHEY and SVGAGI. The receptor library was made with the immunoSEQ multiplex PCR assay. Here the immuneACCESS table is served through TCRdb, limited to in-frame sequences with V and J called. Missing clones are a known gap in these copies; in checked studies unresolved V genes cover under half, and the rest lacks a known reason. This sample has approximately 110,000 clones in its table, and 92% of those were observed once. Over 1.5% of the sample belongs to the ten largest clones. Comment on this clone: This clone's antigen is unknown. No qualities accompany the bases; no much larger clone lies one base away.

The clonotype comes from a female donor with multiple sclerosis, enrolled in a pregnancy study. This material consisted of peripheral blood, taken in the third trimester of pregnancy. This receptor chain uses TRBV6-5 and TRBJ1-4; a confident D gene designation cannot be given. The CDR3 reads CASSPDFTTNEKLFF. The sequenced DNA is TGTGCCAGCAGCCCCGACTTCACAACTAATGAAAAACTGTTTTTT.